This TCR beta chain was profiled in a study of T cell repertoires in cytomegalovirus infection. Study results and limitations: Dominating the ex vivo response were HLA-C-restricted CMV-specific TCR beta clonotypes.

TCRdb re-analysed the reads in MiXCR, keeping a single row per CDR3 protein. The table has some 600,000 distinct CDR3 sequences, more than 20% seen once. A remark on this clonotype: Antigen: not known.

Germline assignment: CDR1 MNHNS and CDR2 SASEGT. The CDR3 runs 15 residues. V was cut by 7 bases and J by 5 bases, with 18 bases left in between. The sample consisted of CD8+ T cells from PBMCs. This chain connects TRBV6-1 to TRBJ2-4; TRBD1 might be the D (7 bases). The sequence was obtained from a human donor in good health (CMV status not recorded). Some clones in this sample may be carry-over from other donors' samples. The CDR3 sequence: CASTEGGTDENIQYF. CDR3 nucleotide sequence: TGTGCCAGCACCGAAGGAGGGACAGACGAAAACATTCAGTACTTC.